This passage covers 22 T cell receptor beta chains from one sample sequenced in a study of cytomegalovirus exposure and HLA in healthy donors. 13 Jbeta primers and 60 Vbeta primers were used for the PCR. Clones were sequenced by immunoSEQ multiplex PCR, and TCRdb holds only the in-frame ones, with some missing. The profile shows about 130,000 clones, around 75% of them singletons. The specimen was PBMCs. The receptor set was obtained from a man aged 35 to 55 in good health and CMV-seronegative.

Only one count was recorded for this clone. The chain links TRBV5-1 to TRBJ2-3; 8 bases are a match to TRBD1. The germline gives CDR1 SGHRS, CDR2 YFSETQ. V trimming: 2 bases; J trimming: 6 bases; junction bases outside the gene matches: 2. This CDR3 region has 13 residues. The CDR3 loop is CASSFDRGDTQYF. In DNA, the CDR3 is TGCGCCAGCAGCTTCGACAGGGGTGATACGCAGTATTTT.

Written as DNA, the CDR3 is TGTGCCAGCAGCCCCGGACAGGGAGGTCGCACAGATACGCAGTATTTT. Its translation: CASSPGQGGRTDTQYF. The chain couples TRBV28 to TRBJ2-3; 8 bases align to TRBD1. Per the germline V gene, CDR1 is MDHEN and CDR2 is SYDVKM. V was clipped by 6 bases and J by 1 base; unmatched bases: 9. The CDR3 is 16 amino acids.

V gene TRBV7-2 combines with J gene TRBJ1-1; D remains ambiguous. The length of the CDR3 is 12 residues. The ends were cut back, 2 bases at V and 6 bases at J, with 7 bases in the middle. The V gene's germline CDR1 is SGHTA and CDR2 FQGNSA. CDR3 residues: CASSLSGPEAFF. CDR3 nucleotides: TGTGCCAGCAGCTTATCAGGTCCTGAAGCTTTCTTT. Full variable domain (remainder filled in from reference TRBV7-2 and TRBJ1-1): GAGVSQSPSNKVTEKGKDVELRCDPISGHTALYWYRQSLGQGLEFLIYFQGNSAPDKSGLPSDRFSAERTGGSVSTLTIQRTQQEDSAVYLCASSLSGPEAFFGQGTRLTVV.

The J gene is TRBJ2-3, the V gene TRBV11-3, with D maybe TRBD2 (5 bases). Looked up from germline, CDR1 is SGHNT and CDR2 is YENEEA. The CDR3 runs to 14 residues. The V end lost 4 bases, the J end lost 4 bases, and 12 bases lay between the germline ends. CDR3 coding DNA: TGTGCCAGCAGCTCGCGACTAATACCAGATACGCAGTATTTT. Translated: CASSSRLIPDTQYF.

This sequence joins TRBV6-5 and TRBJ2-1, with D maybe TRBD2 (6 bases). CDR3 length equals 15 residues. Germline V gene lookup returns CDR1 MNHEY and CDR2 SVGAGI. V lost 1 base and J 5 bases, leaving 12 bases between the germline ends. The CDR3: CASSYWDSGDNEQFF. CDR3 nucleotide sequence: TGTGCCAGCAGTTACTGGGACTCCGGCGACAATGAGCAGTTCTTC.

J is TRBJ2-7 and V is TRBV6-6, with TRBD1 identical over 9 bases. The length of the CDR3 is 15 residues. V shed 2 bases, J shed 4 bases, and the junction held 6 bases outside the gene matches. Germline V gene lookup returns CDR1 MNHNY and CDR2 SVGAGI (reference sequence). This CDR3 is CASSYPTGGRYEQYF. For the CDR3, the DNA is TGTGCCAGCAGTTACCCGACAGGGGGTCGGTACGAGCAGTACTTC.

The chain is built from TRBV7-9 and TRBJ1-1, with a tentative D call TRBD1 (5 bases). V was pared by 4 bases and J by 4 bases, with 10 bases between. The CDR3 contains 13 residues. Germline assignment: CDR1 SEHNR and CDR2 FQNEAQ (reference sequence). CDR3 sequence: CASSSTDGTEAFF. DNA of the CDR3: TGTGCCAGCAGCTCGACAGATGGCACTGAAGCTTTCTTT.

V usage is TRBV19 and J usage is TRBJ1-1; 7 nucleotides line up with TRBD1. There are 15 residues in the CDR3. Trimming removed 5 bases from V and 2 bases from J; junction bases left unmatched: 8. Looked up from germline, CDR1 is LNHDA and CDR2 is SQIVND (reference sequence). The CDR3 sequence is CASSPHGTDNTEAFF. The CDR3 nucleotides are TGTGCCAGTAGTCCCCACGGGACAGATAACACTGAAGCTTTCTTT. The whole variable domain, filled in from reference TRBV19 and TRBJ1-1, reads DGGITQSPKYLFRKEGQNVTLSCEQNLNHDAMYWYRQDPGQGLRLIYYSQIVNDFQKGDIAEGYSVSREKKESFPLTVTSAQKNPTAFYLCASSPHGTDNTEAFFGQGTRLTVV.

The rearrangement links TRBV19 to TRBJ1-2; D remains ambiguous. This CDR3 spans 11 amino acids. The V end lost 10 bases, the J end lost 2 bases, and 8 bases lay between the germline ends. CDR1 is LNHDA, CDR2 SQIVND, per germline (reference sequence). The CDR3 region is CATRVNYGYTF. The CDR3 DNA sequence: TGTGCCACCCGGGTGAACTATGGCTACACCTTC.

CDR3 DNA sequence: TGTGCCAGTAAGCGGACAGGGGGCAAAGGCGGGGAGCTGTTTTTT. It specifies CASKRTGGKGGELFF. The chain joins TRBV19 to TRBJ2-2; 11 positions match TRBD1. With 7 bases clipped from V and 7 bases from J, the junction kept 8 bases outside the gene matches. The CDR3 spans 15 residues. Per the germline V gene, CDR1 is LNHDA and CDR2 is SQIVND (reference sequence).

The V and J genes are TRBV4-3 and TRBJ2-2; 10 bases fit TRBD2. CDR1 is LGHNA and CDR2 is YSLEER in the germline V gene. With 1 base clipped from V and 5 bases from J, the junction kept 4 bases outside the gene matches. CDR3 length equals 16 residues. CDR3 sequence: CASSQGLLAGTGELFF. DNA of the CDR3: TGCGCCAGCAGCCAAGGTCTACTAGCGGGGACCGGGGAGCTGTTTTTT.

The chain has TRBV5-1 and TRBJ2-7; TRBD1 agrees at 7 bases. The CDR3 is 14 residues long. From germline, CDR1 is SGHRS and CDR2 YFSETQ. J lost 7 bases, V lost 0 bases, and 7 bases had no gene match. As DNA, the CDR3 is TGCGCCAGCAGCTTGGCCGGGACAGCGAGGGAGCAGTACTTC. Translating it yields CASSLAGTAREQYF.

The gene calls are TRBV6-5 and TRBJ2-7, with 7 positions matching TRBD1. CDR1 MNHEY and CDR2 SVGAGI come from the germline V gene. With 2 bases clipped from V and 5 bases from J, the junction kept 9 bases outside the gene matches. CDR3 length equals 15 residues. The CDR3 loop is CASSYGQVLLDEQYF. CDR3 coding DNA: TGTGCCAGCAGTTACGGACAGGTCCTTCTGGACGAGCAGTACTTC.

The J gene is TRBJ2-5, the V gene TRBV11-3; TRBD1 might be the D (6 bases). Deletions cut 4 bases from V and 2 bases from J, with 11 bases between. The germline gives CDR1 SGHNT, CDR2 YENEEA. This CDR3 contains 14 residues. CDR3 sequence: CASSSARGQETQYF. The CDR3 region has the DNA TGTGCCAGCAGCTCCGCAAGGGGGCAAGAGACCCAGTACTTC.

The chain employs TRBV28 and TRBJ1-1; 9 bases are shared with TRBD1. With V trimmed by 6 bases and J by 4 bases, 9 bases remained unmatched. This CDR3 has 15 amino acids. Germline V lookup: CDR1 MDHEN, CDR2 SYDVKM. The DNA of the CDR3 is TGTGCCAGCAGCCCGGGGACAGGGAGGGTCACTGAAGCTTTCTTT. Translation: CASSPGTGRVTEAFF. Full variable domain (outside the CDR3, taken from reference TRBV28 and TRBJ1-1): DVKVTQSSRYLVKRTGEKVFLECVQDMDHENMFWYRQDPGLGLRLIYFSYDVKMKEKGDIPEGYSVSREKKERFSLILESASTNQTSMYLCASSPGTGRVTEAFFGQGTRLTVV.

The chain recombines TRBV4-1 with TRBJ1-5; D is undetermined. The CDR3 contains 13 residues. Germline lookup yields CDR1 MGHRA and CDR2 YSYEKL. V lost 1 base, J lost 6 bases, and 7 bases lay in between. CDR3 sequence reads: CASSQVILQPQHF. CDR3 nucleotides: TGCGCCAGCAGCCAAGTGATACTTCAGCCCCAGCATTTT.

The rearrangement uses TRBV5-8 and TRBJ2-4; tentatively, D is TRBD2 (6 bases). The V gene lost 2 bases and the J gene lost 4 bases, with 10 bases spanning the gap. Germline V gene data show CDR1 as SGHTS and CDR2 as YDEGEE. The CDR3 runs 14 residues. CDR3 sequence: CASSFGDSKNIQYF. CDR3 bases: TGTGCCAGCAGCTTTGGGGACTCAAAAAACATTCAGTACTTC.

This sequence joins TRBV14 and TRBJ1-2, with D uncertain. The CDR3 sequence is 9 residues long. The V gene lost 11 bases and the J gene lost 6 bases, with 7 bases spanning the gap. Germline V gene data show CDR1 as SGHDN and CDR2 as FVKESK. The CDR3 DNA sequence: TGTGCCTCCACGGATGGCTACACCTTC. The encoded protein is CASTDGYTF.

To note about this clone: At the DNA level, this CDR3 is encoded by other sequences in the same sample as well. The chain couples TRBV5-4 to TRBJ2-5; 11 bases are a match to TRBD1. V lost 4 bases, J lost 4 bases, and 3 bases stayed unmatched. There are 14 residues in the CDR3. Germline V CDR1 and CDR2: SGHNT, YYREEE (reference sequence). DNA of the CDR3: TGTGCCAGCAGCGCTGGGACAGGGGGAGAGACCCAGTACTTC. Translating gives CASSAGTGGETQYF.

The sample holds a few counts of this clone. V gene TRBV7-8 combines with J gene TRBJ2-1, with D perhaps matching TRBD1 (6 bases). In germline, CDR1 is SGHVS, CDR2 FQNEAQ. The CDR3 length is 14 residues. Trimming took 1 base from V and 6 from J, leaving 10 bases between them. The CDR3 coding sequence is TGTGCCAGCAGCTTAGTCACAGGGCCCAATGAGCAGTTCTTC. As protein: CASSLVTGPNEQFF.

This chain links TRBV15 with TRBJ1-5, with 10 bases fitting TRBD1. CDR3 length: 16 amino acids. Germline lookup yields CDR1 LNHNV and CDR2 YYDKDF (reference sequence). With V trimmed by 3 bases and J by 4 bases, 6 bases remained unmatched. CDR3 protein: CATSSGRDRGNQPQHF. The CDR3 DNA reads TGTGCCACCAGCAGTGGGAGGGACAGGGGAAATCAGCCCCAGCATTTT.

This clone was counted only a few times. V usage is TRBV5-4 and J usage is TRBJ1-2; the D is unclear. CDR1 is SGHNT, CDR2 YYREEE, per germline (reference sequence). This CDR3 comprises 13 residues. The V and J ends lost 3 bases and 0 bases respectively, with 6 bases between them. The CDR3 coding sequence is TGTGCCAGCAGCTCAGAGGCTAACTATGGCTACACCTTC. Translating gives CASSSEANYGYTF.